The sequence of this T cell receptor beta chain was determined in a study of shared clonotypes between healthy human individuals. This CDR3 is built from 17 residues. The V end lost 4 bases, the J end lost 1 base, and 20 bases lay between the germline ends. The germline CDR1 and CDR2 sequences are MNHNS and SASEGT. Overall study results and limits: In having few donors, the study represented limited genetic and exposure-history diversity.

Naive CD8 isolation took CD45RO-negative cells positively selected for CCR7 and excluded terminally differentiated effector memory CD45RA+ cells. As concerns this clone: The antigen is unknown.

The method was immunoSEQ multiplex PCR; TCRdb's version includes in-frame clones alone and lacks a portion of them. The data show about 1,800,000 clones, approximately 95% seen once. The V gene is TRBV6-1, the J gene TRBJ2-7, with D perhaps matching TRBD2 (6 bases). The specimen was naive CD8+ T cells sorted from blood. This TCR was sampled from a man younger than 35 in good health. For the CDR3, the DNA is TGTGCCAGCAGTGCGTCCTCGGGCCCCGCGGGGTCCTACGAGCAGTACTTC. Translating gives CASSASSGPAGSYEQYF.